This TCR beta chain emerged from a study of early T cells in non-severe SARS-CoV-2 infection. About the study: The input, bulk RNA from unsorted whole blood, was sequenced, and chains were unpaired.

The V and J ends lost 3 bases and 1 base, in that order; junction bases with no gene match: 5. The germline V gene encodes CDR1 KGHSH and CDR2 LQKENI. The CDR3 is 15 residues long. Study findings and constraints: In VDJdb matching, anti-spike CD8 responses were favored while private and CD4 specificities went missing.

As concerns this clonotype: The antigen remains unidentified.

As part of library construction, unique molecular identifiers were attached to individual cDNA molecules. MiXCR, applied by TCRdb to the 5' RACE reads, yields one record per CDR3 protein. The sample shows approximately 64,000 distinct CDR3 sequences, more than 15% of them seen only once. This clonotype was sampled from an adult who was a healthcare worker with PCR-confirmed SARS-CoV-2 infection or an uninfected control (not recorded which). The input for sequencing was whole blood, taken at baseline. The V and J genes are TRBV18 and TRBJ1-1, with 7 bases identical to TRBD1. CDR3 sequence: CASSPQGGPNTEAFF. The CDR3, as DNA: TGTGCCAGCTCACCTCAGGGGGGCCCGAACACTGAAGCTTTCTTT.